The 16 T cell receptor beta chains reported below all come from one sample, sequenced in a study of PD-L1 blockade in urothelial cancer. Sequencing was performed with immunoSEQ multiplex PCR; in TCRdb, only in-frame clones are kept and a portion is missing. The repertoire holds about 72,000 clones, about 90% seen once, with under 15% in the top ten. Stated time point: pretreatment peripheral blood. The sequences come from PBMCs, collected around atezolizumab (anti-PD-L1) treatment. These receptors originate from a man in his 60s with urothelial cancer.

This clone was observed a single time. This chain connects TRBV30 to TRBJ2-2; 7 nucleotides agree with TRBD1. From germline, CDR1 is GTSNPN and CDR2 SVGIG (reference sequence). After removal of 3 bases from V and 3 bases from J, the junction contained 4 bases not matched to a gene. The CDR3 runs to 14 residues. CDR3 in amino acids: CAWRQGVDTGELFF. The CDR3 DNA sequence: TGTGCCTGGAGGCAGGGGGTGGACACCGGGGAGCTGTTTTTT.

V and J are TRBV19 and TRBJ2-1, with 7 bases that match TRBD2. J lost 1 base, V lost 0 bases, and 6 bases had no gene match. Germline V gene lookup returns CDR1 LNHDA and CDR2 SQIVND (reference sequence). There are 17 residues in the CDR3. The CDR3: CASSIDTGGLSYNEQFF. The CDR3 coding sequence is TGTGCCAGTAGTATAGATACGGGGGGACTTTCCTACAATGAGCAGTTCTTC. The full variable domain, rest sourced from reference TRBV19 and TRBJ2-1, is DGGITQSPKYLFRKEGQNVTLSCEQNLNHDAMYWYRQDPGQGLRLIYYSQIVNDFQKGDIAEGYSVSREKKESFPLTVTSAQKNPTAFYLCASSIDTGGLSYNEQFFGPGTRLTVL.

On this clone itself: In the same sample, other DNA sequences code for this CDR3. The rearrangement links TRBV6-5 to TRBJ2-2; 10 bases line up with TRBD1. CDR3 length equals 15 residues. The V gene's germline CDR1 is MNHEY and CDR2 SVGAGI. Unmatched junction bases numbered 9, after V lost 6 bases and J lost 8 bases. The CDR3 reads CASRLDRGRSGELFF. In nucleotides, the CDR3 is TGTGCCAGCAGGCTCGACAGGGGGCGCTCTGGGGAGCTGTTTTTT.

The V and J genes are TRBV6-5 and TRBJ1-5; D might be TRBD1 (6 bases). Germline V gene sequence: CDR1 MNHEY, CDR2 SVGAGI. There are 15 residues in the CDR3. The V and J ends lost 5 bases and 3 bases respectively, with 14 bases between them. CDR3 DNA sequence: TGTGCCAGCAGTCCCGACAGGTCCTACAATCAGCCCCAGCATTTT. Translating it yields CASSPDRSYNQPQHF.

The CDR3 DNA reads TGTGCCAGCAGTTCCCTCCTCGGGGGTCTAGGCGGCTACACCTTC. Amino acid sequence: CASSSLLGGLGGYTF. The rearrangement links TRBV28 to TRBJ1-2, with D maybe TRBD1 (5 bases). The V end lost 4 bases, the J end lost 8 bases, and 20 bases lay between the germline ends. Germline CDR1 reads MDHEN; CDR2 reads SYDVKM. The CDR3 runs to 15 residues.

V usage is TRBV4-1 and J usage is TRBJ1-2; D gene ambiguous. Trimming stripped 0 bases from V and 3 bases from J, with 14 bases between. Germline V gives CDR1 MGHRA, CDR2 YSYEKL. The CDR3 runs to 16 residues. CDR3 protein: CASSQDPAVGDYGYTF. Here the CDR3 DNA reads TGCGCCAGCAGCCAAGATCCGGCAGTGGGAGACTATGGCTACACCTTC.

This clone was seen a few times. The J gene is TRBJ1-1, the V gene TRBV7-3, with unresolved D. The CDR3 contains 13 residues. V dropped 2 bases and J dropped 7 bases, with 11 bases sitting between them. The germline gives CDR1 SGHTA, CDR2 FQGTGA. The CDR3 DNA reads TGTGCCAGCAGCTTAGGAGCGGGCGGTGAAGCTTTCTTT. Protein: CASSLGAGGEAFF.

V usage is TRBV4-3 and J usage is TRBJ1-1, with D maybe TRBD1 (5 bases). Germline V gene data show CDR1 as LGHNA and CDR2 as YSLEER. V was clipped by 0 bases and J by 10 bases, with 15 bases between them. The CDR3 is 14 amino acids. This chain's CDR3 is CASSQDEKGRPAFF. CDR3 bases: TGCGCCAGCAGCCAAGATGAAAAGGGGCGGCCAGCTTTCTTT.

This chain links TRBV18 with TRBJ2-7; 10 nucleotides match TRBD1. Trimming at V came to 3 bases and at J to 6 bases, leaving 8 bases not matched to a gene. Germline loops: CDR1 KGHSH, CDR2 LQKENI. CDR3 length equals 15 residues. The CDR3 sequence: CASSPRDRGTSEQYF. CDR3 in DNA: TGTGCCAGCTCACCGCGGGACAGGGGAACCAGCGAGCAGTACTTC.

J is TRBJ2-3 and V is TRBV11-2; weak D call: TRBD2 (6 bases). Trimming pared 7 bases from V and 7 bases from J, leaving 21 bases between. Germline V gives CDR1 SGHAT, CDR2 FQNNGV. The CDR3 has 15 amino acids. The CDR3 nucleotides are TGTGCCAGCATCCACTCCGGGACGGACTATTATACGCAGTATTTT. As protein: CASIHSGTDYYTQYF. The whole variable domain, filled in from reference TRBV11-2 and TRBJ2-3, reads EAGVAQSPRYKIIEKRQSVAFWCNPISGHATLYWYQQILGQGPKLLIQFQNNGVVDDSQLPKDRFSAERLKGVDSTLKIQPAKLEDSAVYLCASIHSGTDYYTQYFGPGTRLTVL.

Written as DNA, the CDR3 is TGTGCCAGTAGTATACCAAGGGGGGGGGCCGATAATGAGCAGTTCTTC. As protein: CASSIPRGGADNEQFF. J is TRBJ2-1 and V is TRBV19; maybe TRBD2 (7 bases). The CDR3 extends over 16 amino acids. The V gene lost 2 bases and the J gene lost 7 bases, with 18 bases spanning the gap. The germline gives CDR1 LNHDA, CDR2 SQIVND (reference sequence).

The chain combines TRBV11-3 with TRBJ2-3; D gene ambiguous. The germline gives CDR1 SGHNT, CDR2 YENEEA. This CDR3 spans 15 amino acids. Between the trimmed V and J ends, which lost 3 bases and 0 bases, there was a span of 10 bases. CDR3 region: CASSFYEQSTDTQYF. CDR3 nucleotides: TGTGCCAGCAGCTTCTATGAACAGAGCACAGATACGCAGTATTTT.

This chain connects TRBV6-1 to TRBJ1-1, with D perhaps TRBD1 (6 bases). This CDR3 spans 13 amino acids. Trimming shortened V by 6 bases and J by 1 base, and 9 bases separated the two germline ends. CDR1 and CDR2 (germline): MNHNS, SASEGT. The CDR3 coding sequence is TGTGCCAGCAGCCACAGGGAGAACACTGAAGCTTTCTTT. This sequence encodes CASSHRENTEAFF.

Written as DNA, the CDR3 is TGTGCCAGCAGCGTAGGTAGCGGGATAAGCACAGATACGCAGTATTTT. Protein sequence: CASSVGSGISTDTQYF. V and J are TRBV9 and TRBJ2-3; 8 bases agree with TRBD2. V trimming: 0 bases; J trimming: 0 bases; junction bases outside the gene matches: 3. The CDR3 has 16 residues. The germline V gene has CDR1 SGDLS and CDR2 YYNGEE.

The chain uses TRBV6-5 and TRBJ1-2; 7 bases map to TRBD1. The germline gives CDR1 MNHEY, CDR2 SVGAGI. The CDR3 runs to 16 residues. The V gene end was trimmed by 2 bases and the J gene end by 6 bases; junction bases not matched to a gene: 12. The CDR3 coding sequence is TGTGCCAGCAGTTACACGGGACAGACTATGTCCCATGGCTACACCTTC. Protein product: CASSYTGQTMSHGYTF.

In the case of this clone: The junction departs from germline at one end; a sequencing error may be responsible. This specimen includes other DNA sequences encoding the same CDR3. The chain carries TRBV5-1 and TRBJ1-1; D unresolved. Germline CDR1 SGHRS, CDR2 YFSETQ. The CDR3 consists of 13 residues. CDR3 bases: TGCGCCAGCAGTTTGGGAGGGAACACTGAAGCTTTCTTT. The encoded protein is CASSLGGNTEAFF.